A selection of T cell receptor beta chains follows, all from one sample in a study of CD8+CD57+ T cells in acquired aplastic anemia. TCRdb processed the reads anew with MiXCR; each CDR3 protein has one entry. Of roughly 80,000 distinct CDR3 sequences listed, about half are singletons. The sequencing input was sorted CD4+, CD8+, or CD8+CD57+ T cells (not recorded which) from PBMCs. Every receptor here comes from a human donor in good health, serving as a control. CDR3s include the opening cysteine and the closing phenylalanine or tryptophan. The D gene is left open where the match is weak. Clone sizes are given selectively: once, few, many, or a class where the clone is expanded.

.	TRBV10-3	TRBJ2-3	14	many	CATGRGPLSDTQYF	TGTGCCACAGGCCGTGGACCTCTATCAGATACGCAGTATTTT
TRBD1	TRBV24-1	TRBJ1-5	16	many	CATSDGWTGSRQPQHF	TGTGCCACCAGTGATGGTTGGACAGGGTCGCGCCAGCCCCAGCATTTT
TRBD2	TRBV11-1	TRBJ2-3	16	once	CASSSLLAGAGDTQYF	TGTGCCAGCAGCTCGCTACTAGCGGGAGCGGGTGATACGCAGTATTTT
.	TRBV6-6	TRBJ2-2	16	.	CASSYLGSTTTGELFF	TGTGCCAGCAGTTACTTGGGTTCCACGACCACCGGGGAGCTGTTTTTT
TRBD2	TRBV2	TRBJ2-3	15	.	CASSEDGLAGNTQYF	TGTGCCAGCAGTGAAGATGGGCTAGCGGGTAATACGCAGTATTTT
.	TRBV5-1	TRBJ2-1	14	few	CASSFKGSAYEQFF	TGCGCCAGCAGCTTTAAGGGTAGTGCGTATGAGCAGTTCTTC
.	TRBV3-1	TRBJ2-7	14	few	CASSQDGFIYEQYF	TGTGCCAGCAGCCAAGACGGATTTATCTACGAGCAGTACTTC
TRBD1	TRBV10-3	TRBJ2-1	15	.	CAITQGGQGGGEQFF	TGTGCCATCACCCAGGGGGGACAGGGGGGAGGTGAGCAGTTCTTC
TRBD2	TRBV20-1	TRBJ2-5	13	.	CSAPTSGGETQYF	TGCAGTGCTCCTACTAGCGGGGGAGAGACCCAGTACTTC
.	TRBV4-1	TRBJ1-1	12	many	CASSQIGVEAFF	TGCGCCAGCAGCCAGATCGGGGTTGAAGCTTTCTTT
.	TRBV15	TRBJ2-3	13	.	CATSRDTLATQYF	TGTGCCACCAGCAGAGATACGTTAGCTACGCAGTATTTT
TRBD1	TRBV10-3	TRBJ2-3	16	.	CAISERTGLTTDTQYF	TGTGCCATCAGTGAACGGACAGGGTTGACCACAGATACGCAGTATTTT
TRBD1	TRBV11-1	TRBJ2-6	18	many	CASSHPGTGRTGANVLTF	TGTGCCAGCAGCCACCCCGGGACAGGGAGGACTGGGGCCAACGTCCTGACTTTC
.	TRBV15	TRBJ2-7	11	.	CAASSTYEQYF	TGTGCCGCCAGCAGTACGTACGAGCAGTACTTC
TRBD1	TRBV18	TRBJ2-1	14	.	CASSPDRGWNEQFF	TGTGCCAGCTCACCTGACAGGGGTTGGAATGAGCAGTTCTTC
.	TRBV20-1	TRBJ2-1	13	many	CSADADLENEQFF	TGCAGTGCTGACGCCGACTTAGAAAATGAGCAGTTCTTC
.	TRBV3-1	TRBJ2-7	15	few	CASSQDRATSCEQYF	TGTGCCAGCAGCCAAGATCGCGCCACAAGCTGCGAGCAGTACTTC
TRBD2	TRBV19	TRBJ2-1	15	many	CASSTTSGSYNEQFF	TGTGCCAGTAGTACCACTAGCGGTTCCTACAATGAGCAGTTCTTC
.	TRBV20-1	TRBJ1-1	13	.	CSAPGTLSTEAFF	TGCAGTGCTCCTGGGACGCTAAGCACTGAAGCTTTCTTT
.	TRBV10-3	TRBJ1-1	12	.	CAISLSGRNAFF	TGTGCCATCAGTTTATCAGGGAGGAACGCTTTCTTT
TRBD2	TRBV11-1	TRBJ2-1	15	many	CASSLSGFSYNEQFF	TGTGCCAGCAGCCTTAGCGGGTTCTCCTACAATGAGCAGTTCTTC
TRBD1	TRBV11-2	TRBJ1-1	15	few	CASSLRTGGDTEAFF	TGTGCCAGCAGCTTGCGGACAGGGGGTGACACTGAAGCTTTCTTT
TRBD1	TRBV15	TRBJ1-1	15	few	CATSRGQRYNTEAFF	TGTGCCACCAGCAGGGGACAGCGATACAACACTGAAGCTTTCTTT
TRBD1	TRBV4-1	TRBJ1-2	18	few	CASSQDAAGGGLNYGYTF	TGCGCCAGCAGCCAAGATGCGGCAGGGGGGGGACTTAACTATGGCTACACCTTC
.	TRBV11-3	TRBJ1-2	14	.	CANQSSGANYGYTF	TGTGCCAACCAGAGCTCGGGAGCTAACTATGGCTACACCTTC
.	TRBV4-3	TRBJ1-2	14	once	CASSQGVTDDGYTF	TGCGCCAGCAGCCAAGGGGTTACGGACGATGGCTACACCTTC
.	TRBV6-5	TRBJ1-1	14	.	CASSYSERGTEAFF	TGTGCCAGCAGTTACTCGGAGCGGGGCACTGAAGCTTTCTTT
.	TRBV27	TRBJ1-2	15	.	CASSLIGEANYGHTF	TGTGCCAGCAGTTTAATCGGAGAAGCTAACTATGGCCACACCTTC
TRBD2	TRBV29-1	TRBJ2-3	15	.	CSVSTSGSSTDTQYF	TGCAGCGTTAGCACTAGCGGGTCTAGCACAGATACGCAGTATTTT